One and the same sample provided the 32 T cell receptor beta chains below, sequenced in a study of shared T cell receptors in the human thymus. TCRdb's table, derived via immunoSEQ multiplex PCR, lists solely in-frame clones and lacks some. The sample lists fewer than 700,000 clones, roughly 90% occurring once. Another study also made use of these data, one on human thymus T cells.

The sample consisted of thymocytes. These receptors came from a boy under two years old with a congenital heart defect.

The chain uses TRBV5-6 and TRBJ1-2, with TRBD1 matching over 7 bases. Germline-derived CDR1 and CDR2 are SGHDT and YYEEEE. V was pared by 2 bases and J by 7 bases, with 8 bases of the junction left unmatched. The CDR3 runs 14 residues. CDR3 sequence: CASSFGGHRGGYTF. As DNA, the CDR3 is TGTGCCAGCAGCTTCGGGGGCCACAGGGGTGGCTACACCTTC.

The chain recombines TRBV18 with TRBJ1-5, with D possibly being TRBD1 (5 bases). Germline V gives CDR1 KGHSH, CDR2 LQKENI. The V gene lost 5 bases and the J gene lost 2 bases, with 13 bases spanning the gap. The length of the CDR3 is 15 residues. The CDR3 is CASSGHRSGNQPQHF. In DNA, the CDR3 is TGTGCCAGCTCAGGTCACAGGTCGGGCAATCAGCCCCAGCATTTT.

This CDR3 reads CASSAISVSSYEQYF. CDR3 nucleotide sequence: TGTGCCAGCAGTGCGATTAGCGTTAGCTCCTACGAGCAGTACTTC. V gene TRBV6-1 combines with J gene TRBJ2-7, with a tentative D call TRBD2 (5 bases). Trimming stripped 4 bases from V and 0 bases from J, with 13 bases between. The germline gives CDR1 MNHNS, CDR2 SASEGT. This CDR3 contains 15 residues.

This clone is a singleton in its sample. The chain recombines TRBV29-1 with TRBJ2-1, with a weak D call TRBD2 (6 bases). CDR1 and CDR2 (germline): SQVTM, ANQGSEA. The CDR3 totals 12 residues. The ends were cut back, 8 bases at V and 6 bases at J, with 14 bases in the middle. The CDR3 is CSSSGDLNEQFF. CDR3 DNA: TGCAGCTCGTCGGGGGATCTCAATGAGCAGTTCTTC.

The chain combines TRBV4-3 with TRBJ2-1; 10 nucleotides align to TRBD2. Losses at the gene ends were 0 bases for V and 3 bases for J; bases not matched to a gene: 17. Germline V gives CDR1 LGHNA, CDR2 YSLEER. The CDR3 has 21 amino acids. The CDR3 DNA reads TGCGCCAGCAGCCAAGATCGGGTTCGAGCGGGAGGGCCCTGGTACTACAATGAGCAGTTCTTC. Its protein is CASSQDRVRAGGPWYYNEQFF.

This chain connects TRBV9 to TRBJ2-7; D might be TRBD2 (6 bases). Trimming left V 0 bases short and J 0 bases short, with 10 bases between. This CDR3 has 15 residues. CDR1 SGDLS and CDR2 YYNGEE come from the germline V gene. The CDR3 is CASSVGEDFSYEQYF. CDR3 sequence (DNA): TGTGCCAGCAGCGTAGGGGAGGACTTCTCCTACGAGCAGTACTTC.

The rearrangement joins TRBV5-1 to TRBJ2-7; D is perhaps TRBD2 (5 bases). Trimming stripped 4 bases from V and 4 bases from J, with 21 bases between. The CDR3 covers 16 residues. Per germline, CDR1 SGHRS and CDR2 YFSETQ. DNA for the CDR3: TGCGCCAGCAGCCCCACTTCGGGGAGTGAGGCTTACGAGCAGTACTTC. Protein product: CASSPTSGSEAYEQYF.

The V call is TRBV11-3, the J call TRBJ2-1; possible D gene TRBD2, 6 bases. Germline CDR1 reads SGHNT; CDR2 reads YENEEA. V dropped 1 base and J dropped 0 bases, with 13 bases sitting between them. The CDR3 has 17 amino acids. The CDR3 loop reads CASSLGRAGSSYNEQFF. DNA for the CDR3: TGTGCCAGCAGCTTAGGGAGGGCGGGAAGCTCCTACAATGAGCAGTTCTTC.

The V call is TRBV4-3, the J call TRBJ2-1; TRBD2 aligns across 8 bases. Germline loops: CDR1 LGHNA, CDR2 YSLEER. The CDR3 has 18 residues. J was trimmed by 5 bases and V by 0 bases; bases with no gene match: 12. The CDR3 nucleotides read TGCGCCAGCAGCCAAGAGGGCCCTCTAGCGGGCGCGCACAATGAGCAGTTCTTC. Translated: CASSQEGPLAGAHNEQFF.

This sequence joins TRBV7-8 and TRBJ2-5; a possible D gene is TRBD1 (5 bases). The germline V gene encodes CDR1 SGHVS and CDR2 FQNEAQ. The ends were cut back, 2 bases at V and 4 bases at J, with 17 bases in the middle. This CDR3 is built from 16 residues. The CDR3 loop reads CASSLLTQERRETQYF. DNA for the CDR3: TGTGCCAGCAGCTTATTGACACAGGAAAGGAGAGAGACCCAGTACTTC.

The chain has TRBV6-4 and TRBJ2-2; 8 nucleotides agree with TRBD2. CDR1 is MRHNA, CDR2 SNTAGT, per germline. The CDR3 runs 17 residues. Losses at the gene ends were 0 bases for V and 2 bases for J; bases not matched to a gene: 5. CDR3 DNA sequence: TGTGCCAGCAGTGACTCCACTAGCGGAGACAACACCGGGGAGCTGTTTTTT. Translated, it gives CASSDSTSGDNTGELFF.

The chain joins TRBV7-9 to TRBJ2-3; TRBD2 agrees at 13 bases. V trimming: 5 bases; J trimming: 2 bases; junction bases outside the gene matches: 7. The CDR3 is 17 amino acids. Germline V CDR1 and CDR2: SEHNR, FQNEAQ (reference sequence). CDR3 protein: CASSTGLAGKNTDTQYF. Here the CDR3 DNA reads TGTGCCAGCAGCACGGGACTAGCGGGGAAAAACACAGATACGCAGTATTTT.

The chain is built from TRBV27 and TRBJ2-3, with TRBD2 identical over 9 bases. Germline V gene sequence: CDR1 MNHEY, CDR2 SMNVEV (reference sequence). The CDR3 has 19 residues. Unmatched junction bases numbered 18, after V lost 7 bases and J lost 1 base. CDR3 protein: CASTPTGAGGPPGTDTQYF. The CDR3 nucleotides read TGTGCCAGCACCCCCACGGGAGCGGGAGGCCCTCCAGGCACAGATACGCAGTATTTT.

DNA for the CDR3: TGTGCCAGCAGCAAAGCAGGTGGGCAGGTGGGTTGGCGGGAGGTCACAGATACGCAGTATTTT. Its translation is CASSKAGGQVGWREVTDTQYF. The rearrangement uses TRBV21-1 and TRBJ2-3; TRBD2, the table's D call, lacks a check against the DNA. TRBV21-1 is noted as a pseudogene. The CDR3 consists of 21 residues.

This chain links TRBV6-4 with TRBJ2-7, with TRBD1 matching over 10 bases. Per the germline V gene, CDR1 is MRHNA and CDR2 is SNTAGT. The CDR3 covers 17 residues. The V gene end was trimmed by 4 bases and the J gene end by 0 bases; junction bases not matched to a gene: 9. The CDR3 nucleotides are TGTGCCAGCAGTGTTAGACAGGGGGCTCAGAGCTCCTACGAGCAGTACTTC. This translates into CASSVRQGAQSSYEQYF.

The chain employs TRBV19 and TRBJ2-7; 8 nucleotides line up with TRBD1. The V and J ends lost 5 bases and 0 bases, in that order; junction bases with no gene match: 9. Germline CDR1 reads LNHDA; CDR2 reads SQIVND (reference sequence). The CDR3 contains 16 residues. The CDR3 DNA sequence: TGTGCCAGTAGTTCCCCCGACAGGGGCGACTCCTACGAGCAGTACTTC. It is translated as CASSSPDRGDSYEQYF.

The rearrangement links TRBV13 to TRBJ2-7; D may be TRBD2 (5 bases). The CDR3 runs to 14 residues. V shed 1 base and J shed 2 bases, with 9 bases lying between them. CDR1 PRHDT and CDR2 FYEKMQ come from the germline V gene (reference sequence). CDR3 bases: TGTGCCAGCAGCTTAGAGAGGGTCACCTACGAGCAGTACTTC. Translated: CASSLERVTYEQYF. The complete variable domain, with remaining parts taken from reference TRBV13 and TRBJ2-7, reads AAGVIQSPRHLIKEKRETATLKCYPIPRHDTVYWYQQGPGQDPQFLISFYEKMQSDKGSIPDRFSAQQFSDYHSELNMSSLELGDSALYFCASSLERVTYEQYFGPGTRLTVT.

The gene calls are TRBV23-1 and TRBJ2-6; D is possibly TRBD1 (5 bases). TRBV23-1 is identified as an open reading frame with a role that is uncertain. The CDR3 sequence is 18 residues long. V was cut by 0 bases and J by 0 bases, with 12 bases left in between. The CDR3 reads CASSQSRGGRSGANVLTF. CDR3 coding DNA: TGCGCCAGCAGTCAATCTAGGGGCGGACGCTCTGGGGCCAACGTCCTGACTTTC.

The V gene is TRBV11-1, the J gene TRBJ2-2; TRBD2 might be the D (6 bases). CDR1 and CDR2 (germline): SGHAT, FQDESV (reference sequence). The CDR3 is 15 amino acids. Trimming left V 4 bases short and J 5 bases short, with 14 bases between. CDR3 sequence (DNA): TGTGCCAGCAGCTGGGGGGACTTTCAAACCGGGGAGCTGTTTTTT. It translates to CASSWGDFQTGELFF.

This chain connects TRBV28 to TRBJ2-7, with 9 bases fitting TRBD2. CDR3 length equals 15 residues. Germline loops: CDR1 MDHEN, CDR2 SYDVKM. V was clipped by 5 bases and J by 6 bases; unmatched bases: 11. The CDR3 here is CASSGGSGLAGEQYF. CDR3 DNA sequence: TGTGCCAGCAGTGGGGGGTCGGGACTAGCAGGCGAGCAGTACTTC. Together with reference TRBV28 and TRBJ2-7, the CDR3 gives the full variable domain: DVKVTQSSRYLVKRTGEKVFLECVQDMDHENMFWYRQDPGLGLRLIYFSYDVKMKEKGDIPEGYSVSREKKERFSLILESASTNQTSMYLCASSGGSGLAGEQYFGPGTRLTVT.

This chain joins TRBV5-5 and TRBJ1-2; possible D gene TRBD1, 5 bases. This CDR3 comprises 15 residues. Germline V gene lookup returns CDR1 SGHKS and CDR2 YYEKEE (reference sequence). V was clipped by 3 bases and J by 4 bases, with 16 bases between them. CDR3 nucleotides: TGTGCCAGCAGCTCCGCCGCGGGGCAGAGCTATGGCTACACCTTC. This sequence encodes CASSSAAGQSYGYTF. The variable domain in full, with the rest retrieved from reference TRBV5-5 and TRBJ1-2, is DAGVTQSPTHLIKTRGQQVTLRCSPISGHKSVSWYQQVLGQGPQFIFQYYEKEERGRGNFPDRFSARQFPNYSSELNVNALLLGDSALYLCASSSAAGQSYGYTFGSGTRLTVV.

The chain recombines TRBV9 with TRBJ2-6; D perhaps matches TRBD2 (5 bases). Germline CDR1 and CDR2: SGDLS and YYNGEE. This CDR3 has 15 amino acids. The ends were cut back, 0 bases at V and 4 bases at J, with 8 bases in the middle. The CDR3 reads CASSVDREGANVLTF. CDR3 bases: TGTGCCAGCAGCGTAGATCGGGAAGGGGCCAACGTCCTGACTTTC.

V is TRBV5-1 and J is TRBJ1-4; D gene uncertain. Germline V CDR1 and CDR2: SGHRS, YFSETQ. V shed 0 bases and J shed 0 bases, with 15 bases lying between them. The CDR3 loop spans 18 amino acids. CDR3 protein: CASSLEAVNSTTNEKLFF. DNA for the CDR3: TGCGCCAGCAGCTTGGAGGCGGTAAACTCCACAACTAATGAAAAACTGTTTTTT.

DNA for the CDR3: TGTGCTAGTGGTTTGTTACCCCCCGGGGGGGGAAAAGGGTACGAGCAGTACTTC. Translated, it gives CASGLLPPGGGKGYEQYF. The chain carries TRBV12-5 and TRBJ2-7, with 8 bases fitting TRBD2. The CDR3 contains 18 residues. Germline V lookup: CDR1 LGHNT, CDR2 FRNRAP. J was trimmed by 4 bases and V by 2 bases; bases with no gene match: 16.

The V and J genes are TRBV5-1 and TRBJ2-7; TRBD2 matches 11 bases. With 0 bases clipped from V and 0 bases from J, the junction kept 23 bases outside the gene matches. The CDR3 is made up of 23 amino acids. CDR1 is SGHRS, CDR2 YFSETQ, per germline. The CDR3 loop is CASSLAGGGTDPGLAASSYEQYF. DNA of the CDR3: TGCGCCAGCAGCTTGGCCGGTGGGGGCACAGACCCGGGACTAGCGGCGAGCTCCTACGAGCAGTACTTC.

The V and J genes are TRBV5-5 and TRBJ2-2; 7 bases line up with TRBD1. With 0 bases clipped from V and 1 base from J, the junction kept 6 bases outside the gene matches. Per germline, CDR1 SGHKS and CDR2 YYEKEE (reference sequence). This CDR3 has 17 amino acids. The chain's CDR3 is CASSLGQGVLNTGELFF. CDR3 coding DNA: TGTGCCAGCAGCTTGGGACAGGGTGTTTTGAACACCGGGGAGCTGTTTTTT.

The sample holds one count of this clone. The gene calls are TRBV6-4 and TRBJ2-3, with 11 bases matching TRBD2. Per germline, CDR1 MRHNA and CDR2 SNTAGT. This CDR3 is 19 amino acids long. Trimming took 2 bases from V and 6 from J; bases not matched to a gene: 16. This CDR3 is CASSDPYKRLAGWEDTQYF. The CDR3 DNA sequence: TGTGCCAGCAGTGACCCCTACAAGAGACTAGCGGGATGGGAGGATACGCAGTATTTT.

The chain recombines TRBV14 with TRBJ1-4; D is possibly TRBD1 (5 bases). Germline V gene sequence: CDR1 SGHDN, CDR2 FVKESK. The CDR3 is made up of 15 amino acids. V was shortened by 4 bases and J by 10 bases, with 19 bases between the two germline ends. The CDR3 coding sequence is TGTGCCAGCAGCCCGGGGGGGTCCTTAATGGGAAAACTGTTTTTT. Its translation is CASSPGGSLMGKLFF.

This clone was seen only once. The chain links TRBV10-3 to TRBJ1-2; TRBD1 is a possible D gene (5 bases). The V and J ends lost 10 bases and 4 bases respectively, with 22 bases between them. The CDR3 contains 15 residues. Germline loops: CDR1 ENHRY, CDR2 SYGVKD. The CDR3 DNA is TGTGCCACTCCTTCCCCCGATCCCGGGGGCTATGGCTACACCTTC. Its protein is CATPSPDPGGYGYTF.

The chain is built from TRBV15 and TRBJ2-5; weak D call: TRBD2 (5 bases). CDR3 length: 12 amino acids. Germline V gives CDR1 LNHNV, CDR2 YYDKDF (reference sequence). Trimming took 8 bases from V and 2 from J, leaving 9 bases between them. CDR3 bases: TGTGCCACCTCCGGGGAACAAGAGACCCAGTACTTC. This codes for CATSGEQETQYF. The complete variable domain, with remaining parts taken from reference TRBV15 and TRBJ2-5, reads DAMVIQNPRYQVTQFGKPVTLSCSQTLNHNVMYWYQQKSSQAPKLLFHYYDKDFNNEADTPDNFQSRRPNTSFCFLDIRSPGLGDTAMYLCATSGEQETQYFGPGTRLLVL.

A single count supports this clone. The chain carries TRBV27 and TRBJ2-7; 10 bases line up with TRBD1. The trim removed 0 bases at V and 3 bases at J, leaving 8 bases unmatched. The CDR3 contains 17 residues. CDR1 is MNHEY, CDR2 SMNVEV, per germline (reference sequence). This CDR3 reads CASSLSPPGTGVYEQYF. The DNA of the CDR3 is TGTGCCAGCAGTTTATCGCCTCCCGGGACAGGGGTCTACGAGCAGTACTTC.

J is TRBJ2-1 and V is TRBV7-8; 14 positions match TRBD2. J was trimmed by 2 bases and V by 1 base; bases with no gene match: 7. Germline V gene lookup returns CDR1 SGHVS and CDR2 FQNEAQ. This CDR3 is built from 19 residues. This CDR3 reads CASSLGMTSGRAAYNEQFF. CDR3 DNA: TGTGCCAGCAGCTTAGGCATGACTAGCGGGAGGGCCGCCTACAATGAGCAGTTCTTC.